Each of the 2 T cell receptor beta chains below was sequenced from the same sample in a study of blood T cell repertoires in COVID-19. Some clones are missing from TCRdb's copy, which holds only in-frame ones; the method was immunoSEQ multiplex PCR. The sample has about 200,000 clones, more than 70% seen once. The sample taken for sequencing was PBMCs or T cells enriched from blood (not recorded which). Receptors were obtained from a woman aged 18-30 years who had recovered from COVID-19.

This clone was counted only a few times. The rearrangement joins TRBV5-1 to TRBJ2-2, with 11 bases identical to TRBD2. This CDR3 has 16 residues. Per the germline V gene, CDR1 is SGHRS and CDR2 is YFSETQ. J lost 3 bases, V lost 0 bases, and 1 base had no gene match. CDR3 nucleotide sequence: TGCGCCAGCAGCTTGGGGGGACTAGCGGACACCGGGGAGCTGTTTTTT. Its translation is CASSLGGLADTGELFF.

The chain joins TRBV7-9 to TRBJ1-2, with D unclear. Germline V gives CDR1 SEHNR, CDR2 FQNEAQ (reference sequence). Trimming removed 4 bases from V and 2 bases from J, with 14 bases in between. The CDR3 spans 15 residues. CDR3 in amino acids: CASSYGTGENYGYTF. The CDR3 nucleotides are TGTGCCAGCAGCTACGGTACCGGAGAGAACTATGGCTACACCTTC.